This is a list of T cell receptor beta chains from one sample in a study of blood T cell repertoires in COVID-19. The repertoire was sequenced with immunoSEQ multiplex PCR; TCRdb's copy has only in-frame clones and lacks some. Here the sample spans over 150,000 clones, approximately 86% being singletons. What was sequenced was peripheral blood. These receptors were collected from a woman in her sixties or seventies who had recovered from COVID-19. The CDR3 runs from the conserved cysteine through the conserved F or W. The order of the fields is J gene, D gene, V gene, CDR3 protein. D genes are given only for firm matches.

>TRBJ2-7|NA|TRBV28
CASISRAGNYEQYF
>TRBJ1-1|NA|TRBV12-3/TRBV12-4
CASTTQQGTEAFF
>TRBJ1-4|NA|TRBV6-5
CASSQIPTNEKLFF
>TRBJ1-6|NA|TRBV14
CASSQAGVGYNSPLHF
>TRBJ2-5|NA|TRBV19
CASSTLGVGETQYF
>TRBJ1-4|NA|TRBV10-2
CASSDLENEKLFF
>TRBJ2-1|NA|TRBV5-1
CASSWGRGGDYEQFF
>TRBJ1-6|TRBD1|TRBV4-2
CASSQDLGRQGNSPLHF
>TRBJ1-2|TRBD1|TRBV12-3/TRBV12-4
CASGQGHNYGYTF
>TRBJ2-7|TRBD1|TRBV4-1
CASSLVRDRGSYEQYF
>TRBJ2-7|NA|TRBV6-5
CASSYDIGKQYF
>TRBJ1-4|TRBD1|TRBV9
CASSVNPQGATNEKLFF
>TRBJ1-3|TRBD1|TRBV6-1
CASSVTGGGSGNTIYF
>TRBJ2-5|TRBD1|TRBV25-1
CASKGGQGSPQYF
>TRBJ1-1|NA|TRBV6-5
CASRFDLRITEAFF
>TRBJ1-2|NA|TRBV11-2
CASSLLRAPGNDGYTF
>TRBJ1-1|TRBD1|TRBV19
CASSILRGPDTEAFF